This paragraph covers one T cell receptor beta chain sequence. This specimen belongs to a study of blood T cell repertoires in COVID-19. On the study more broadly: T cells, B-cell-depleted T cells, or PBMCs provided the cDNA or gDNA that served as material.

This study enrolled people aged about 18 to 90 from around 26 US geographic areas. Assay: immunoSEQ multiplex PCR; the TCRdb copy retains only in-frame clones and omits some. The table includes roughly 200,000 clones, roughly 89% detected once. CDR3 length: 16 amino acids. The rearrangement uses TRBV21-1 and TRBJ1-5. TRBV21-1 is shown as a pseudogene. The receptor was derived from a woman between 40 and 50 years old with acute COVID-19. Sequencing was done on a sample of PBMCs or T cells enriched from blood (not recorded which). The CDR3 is CASSPRLREGNQPQHF. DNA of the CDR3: TGTGCCAGCAGCCCCCGACTCCGGGAGGGCAATCAGCCCCAGCATTTT.